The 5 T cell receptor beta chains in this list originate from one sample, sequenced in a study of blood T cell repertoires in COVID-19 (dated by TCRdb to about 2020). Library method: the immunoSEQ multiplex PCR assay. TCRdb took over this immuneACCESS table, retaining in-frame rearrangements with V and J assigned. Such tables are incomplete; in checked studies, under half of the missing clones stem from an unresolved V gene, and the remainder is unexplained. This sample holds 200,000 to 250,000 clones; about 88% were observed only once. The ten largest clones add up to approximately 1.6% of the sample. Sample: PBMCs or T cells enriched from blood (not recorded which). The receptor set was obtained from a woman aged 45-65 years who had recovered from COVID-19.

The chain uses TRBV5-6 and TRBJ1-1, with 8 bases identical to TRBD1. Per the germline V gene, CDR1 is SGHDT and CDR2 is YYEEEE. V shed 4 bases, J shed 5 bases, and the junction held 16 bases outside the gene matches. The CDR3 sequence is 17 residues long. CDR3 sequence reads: CASSPAGWTGLTTEAFF. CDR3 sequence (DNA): TGTGCCAGCAGCCCCGCAGGATGGACAGGGCTAACAACTGAAGCTTTCTTT.

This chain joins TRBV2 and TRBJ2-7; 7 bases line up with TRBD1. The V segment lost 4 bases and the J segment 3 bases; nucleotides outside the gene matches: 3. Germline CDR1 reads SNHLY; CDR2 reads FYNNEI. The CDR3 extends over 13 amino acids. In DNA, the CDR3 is TGTGCCAGCAGTGGACAGGGTCTCTACGAGCAGTACTTC. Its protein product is CASSGQGLYEQYF.

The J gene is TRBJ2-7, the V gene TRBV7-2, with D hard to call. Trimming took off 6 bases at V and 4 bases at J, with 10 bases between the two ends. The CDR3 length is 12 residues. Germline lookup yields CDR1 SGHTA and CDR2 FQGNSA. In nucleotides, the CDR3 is TGTGCCAGCAGTCAACGCGCGTACGAGCAGTACTTC. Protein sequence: CASSQRAYEQYF.

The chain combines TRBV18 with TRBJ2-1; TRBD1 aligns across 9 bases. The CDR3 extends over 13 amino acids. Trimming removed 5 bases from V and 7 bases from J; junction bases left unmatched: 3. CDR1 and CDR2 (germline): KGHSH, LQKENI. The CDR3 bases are TGTGCCAGCTCATCGGGACAGGGTAATGAGCAGTTCTTC. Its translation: CASSSGQGNEQFF.

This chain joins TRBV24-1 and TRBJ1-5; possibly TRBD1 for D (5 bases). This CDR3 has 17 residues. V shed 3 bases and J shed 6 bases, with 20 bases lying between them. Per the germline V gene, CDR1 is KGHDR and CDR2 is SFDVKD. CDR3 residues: CATSDPSGGEVVQPQHF. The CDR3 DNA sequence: TGTGCCACCAGTGATCCGAGCGGGGGGGAAGTCGTTCAGCCCCAGCATTTT.